These 28 T cell receptor beta chains share one sample of origin, sequenced in a study of blood T cell repertoires in COVID-19. TCRdb keeps only in-frame clones here, not all; method: immunoSEQ multiplex PCR. Of roughly 100,000 clones in the sample, 92% were seen once. Sample: peripheral blood. The receptor source for this set is a woman aged 45-60 years with COVID-19, enrolled during active disease.

This clone was recorded a few times. J is TRBJ1-4 and V is TRBV11-2; TRBD1 matches at 7 bases. The CDR3 has 14 amino acids. CDR1 is SGHAT, CDR2 FQNNGV, per germline. The V gene end was trimmed by 5 bases and the J gene end by 7 bases; junction bases not matched to a gene: 7. The DNA for the CDR3 is TGTGCCAGCAGCCAACAGGGGACAATTGAAAAACTGTTTTTT. Amino acid sequence: CASSQQGTIEKLFF.

This chain links TRBV6-6 with TRBJ1-1; D is undetermined. This CDR3 is built from 14 residues. The germline V and J ends were trimmed by 6 bases and 1 base, with 12 bases remaining between them. The germline V gene has CDR1 MNHNY and CDR2 SVGAGI (reference sequence). This chain's CDR3 is CASSSSPGNTEAFF. CDR3 nucleotide sequence: TGTGCCAGCAGCTCCTCTCCCGGGAACACTGAAGCTTTCTTT.

This chain connects TRBV19 to TRBJ1-4, with D uncertain. CDR3 size: 15 residues. The V gene's germline CDR1 is LNHDA and CDR2 SQIVND (reference sequence). The V gene lost 5 bases and the J gene lost 8 bases, with 18 bases spanning the gap. This CDR3 is CASSDASGSQEKLFF. CDR3 in DNA: TGTGCCAGTAGTGACGCCTCGGGGTCGCAGGAAAAACTGTTTTTT.

CDR3 bases: TGTGCCACCAGTGACCCCCACAGGGGAGGAACTGCAGATACGCAGTATTTT. Translating it yields CATSDPHRGGTADTQYF. The chain combines TRBV24-1 with TRBJ2-3, with D maybe TRBD1 (7 bases). The CDR3 spans 17 residues. The ends were cut back, 4 bases at V and 4 bases at J, with 20 bases in the middle. From germline, CDR1 is KGHDR and CDR2 SFDVKD.

This clone has just one count. The chain combines TRBV7-8 with TRBJ1-5; 8 nucleotides line up with TRBD1. CDR1 is SGHVS and CDR2 is FQNEAQ in the germline V gene. This CDR3 contains 14 residues. The V gene end was trimmed by 5 bases and the J gene end by 3 bases; junction bases not matched to a gene: 3. CDR3 sequence reads: CASSPTGDNQPQHF. CDR3 in DNA: TGTGCCAGCAGCCCGACAGGGGACAATCAGCCCCAGCATTTT.

The CDR3 DNA is TGCGCCAGCAAAACCTCAGGGGGAATTAATTCACCCCTCCACTTT. Its protein is CASKTSGGINSPLHF. This sequence joins TRBV5-1 and TRBJ1-6, with 7 nucleotides matching TRBD1. The CDR3 spans 15 residues. Germline trimming cut 6 bases from V and 6 bases from J; bases unmatched to any gene: 9. Germline-derived CDR1 and CDR2 are SGHRS and YFSETQ.

CDR3: CASRLAGGYGELFF. The CDR3 region has the DNA TGTGCCAGCAGACTAGCGGGGGGTTACGGGGAGCTGTTTTTT. The chain recombines TRBV7-2 with TRBJ2-2; 12 bases map to TRBD2. This CDR3 has 14 amino acids. With 6 bases clipped from V and 7 bases from J, the junction kept 3 bases outside the gene matches. The germline V gene has CDR1 SGHTA and CDR2 FQGNSA.

This chain links TRBV9 with TRBJ2-2, with D unresolved. Germline CDR1 is SGDLS and CDR2 is YYNGEE. The CDR3 totals 14 residues. Trimming removed 0 bases at V and 8 bases at J, with 11 bases between. CDR3 bases: TGTGCCAGCAGCGTAGGAGGCCCCCGAGGGGAGCTGTTTTTT. Protein: CASSVGGPRGELFF.

The V call is TRBV2, the J call TRBJ2-7; 16 bases are shared with TRBD2. V dropped 1 base and J dropped 3; count of bases not matched to a gene: 9. Germline V CDR1 and CDR2: SNHLY, FYNNEI. The CDR3 covers 19 residues. CDR3 nucleotide sequence: TGTGCCAGCAGTGAAGGCTCCGGGACTAGCGGGGGGGGCATCTACGAGCAGTACGTC. It yields the protein CASSEGSGTSGGGIYEQYV.

V gene TRBV19 combines with J gene TRBJ1-1; D is ambiguous. The CDR3 has 13 residues. Germline loops: CDR1 LNHDA, CDR2 SQIVND (reference sequence). Trimming cost V 7 bases and J 1 base, with 10 bases left between them. The CDR3 DNA reads TGTGCCAGTACCCGAGGAGGGAACACTGAAGCTTTCTTT. Protein sequence: CASTRGGNTEAFF.

The chain has TRBV6-2 or TRBV6-3 and TRBJ1-5; D remains ambiguous. V was shortened by 4 bases and J by 4 bases, with 26 bases between the two germline ends. Germline values: CDR1 MNHEY, CDR2 SVGEGT. The CDR3 is 19 residues long. Written as DNA, the CDR3 is TGTGCCAGCAGTTCACTAGCTCTTAATGGGCAGGACCTTAATCAGCCCCAGCATTTT. It specifies CASSSLALNGQDLNQPQHF.

The genes are TRBV28 and TRBJ2-7, with D perhaps TRBD2 (7 bases). V was clipped by 3 bases and J by 6 bases, with 12 bases between them. The CDR3 runs 13 residues. The germline gives CDR1 MDHEN, CDR2 SYDVKM. The CDR3 DNA reads TGTGCCAGCAGTTTGAGGGGGGGGGCCGAGCAGTACTTC. Its protein is CASSLRGGAEQYF.

The chain joins TRBV10-3 to TRBJ1-4; perhaps TRBD1 as D (6 bases). Germline assignment: CDR1 ENHRY and CDR2 SYGVKD. This CDR3 has 15 residues. V lost 3 bases and J lost 2, with 10 bases in between. The DNA for the CDR3 is TGTGCCATCAGTGACCACAGGGTGACTAATGAAAAACTGTTTTTT. This codes for CAISDHRVTNEKLFF.

J is TRBJ2-1 and V is TRBV4-3, with 7 bases aligning to TRBD1. V dropped 1 base and J dropped 4; count of bases not matched to a gene: 10. The CDR3 runs to 17 residues. The germline gives CDR1 LGHNA, CDR2 YSLEER. The CDR3 bases are TGCGCCAGCAGCCAAGGACCGACAGGGTTAGATTACAATGAGCAGTTCTTC. It yields the protein CASSQGPTGLDYNEQFF.

The rearrangement joins TRBV21-1 to TRBJ2-5; the D segment call TRBD1 is taken from the table without a DNA check. TRBV21-1 is labeled a pseudogene. This CDR3 is 16 amino acids long. In DNA form, the CDR3 reads TGTGCCAGCAGCAAAGCAGTCGGGGACAGGGCAGAGACCCAGTACTTC. Translating gives CASSKAVGDRAETQYF.

V is TRBV2 and J is TRBJ2-7, with 7 nucleotides matching TRBD1. Per germline, CDR1 SNHLY and CDR2 FYNNEI. V dropped 6 bases and J dropped 4; count of bases not matched to a gene: 3. The CDR3 runs 12 residues. As DNA, the CDR3 is TGTGCCAGCAGGGACAGGTTGTACGAGCAGTACGTC. It is translated as CASRDRLYEQYV.

The chain is built from TRBV9 and TRBJ1-5; D unresolved. The CDR3 loop spans 15 amino acids. CDR1 is SGDLS and CDR2 is YYNGEE in the germline V gene. V gave up 0 bases and J gave up 7 bases, with 14 bases separating them. The CDR3 loop reads CASSVAGREGQPQHF. The CDR3 DNA reads as TGTGCCAGCAGCGTAGCCGGAAGGGAGGGACAGCCCCAGCATTTT.

The rearrangement uses TRBV10-2 and TRBJ1-4; 9 bases are shared with TRBD1. J gave up 7 bases and V 0 bases, and 0 bases lay outside the gene matches. The CDR3 is made up of 14 amino acids. From germline, CDR1 is WSHSY and CDR2 SAAADI. The CDR3 DNA sequence: TGCGCCAGCAGTGAGTCGGGACAGGGTGAAAAACTGTTTTTT. Protein: CASSESGQGEKLFF.

The rearrangement uses TRBV6-2 or TRBV6-3 and TRBJ1-2; D remains ambiguous. Trimming cost V 2 bases and J 4 bases, with 17 bases left between them. This CDR3 region has 16 residues. The germline CDR1 and CDR2 sequences are MNHEY and SVGEGT. In DNA, the CDR3 is TGTGCCAGCAGTTACACGGAGGTACCTTCGAGCTATGGCTACACCTTC. As protein: CASSYTEVPSSYGYTF.

The chain combines TRBV3-1 (or the pseudogene TRBV3-2) with TRBJ1-6, with no clear D. V lost 0 bases and J 0 bases, leaving 9 bases between the germline ends. The CDR3 runs to 17 residues. Germline V lookup: CDR1 LGHDT, CDR2 YNNKEL (reference sequence). CDR3 loop: CASSQDLSTSYNSPLHF. CDR3 sequence (DNA): TGTGCCAGCAGCCAAGATCTGAGCACCTCCTATAATTCACCCCTCCACTTT.

The V call is TRBV5-5, the J call TRBJ2-7; D is possibly TRBD1 (6 bases). In germline, CDR1 is SGHKS, CDR2 YYEKEE (reference sequence). The CDR3 is 15 residues long. V dropped 0 bases and J dropped 3 bases, with 13 bases sitting between them. The CDR3 DNA follows: TGTGCCAGCAGCTTGGATACAGGGAGTATCTACGAGCAGTACGTC. Its translation is CASSLDTGSIYEQYV.

The chain carries TRBV6-1 and TRBJ2-3, with no clear D. Trimming removed 2 bases from V and 0 bases from J, with 15 bases in between. CDR3 length equals 17 residues. The germline gives CDR1 MNHNS, CDR2 SASEGT. The CDR3: CASSEWSSGASTDTQYF. Here the CDR3 DNA reads TGTGCCAGCAGTGAATGGTCCTCCGGTGCTAGCACAGATACGCAGTATTTT.

The rearrangement links TRBV7-8 to TRBJ2-5; a weak D match, TRBD2 (5 bases). Trimming left V 2 bases short and J 1 base short, with 14 bases between. CDR1 is SGHVS and CDR2 is FQNEAQ in the germline V gene. This CDR3 is 16 amino acids long. CDR3 region: CASSLPPWRAQETQYF. CDR3 nucleotides: TGTGCCAGCAGCTTACCCCCTTGGCGGGCCCAAGAGACCCAGTACTTC. The full variable domain, in which reference TRBV7-8 and TRBJ2-5 provide the parts outside the CDR3, is GAGVSQSPRYKVAKRGQDVALRCDPISGHVSLFWYQQALGQGPEFLTYFQNEAQLDKSGLPSDRFFAERPEGSVSTLKIQRTQQEDSAVYLCASSLPPWRAQETQYFGPGTRLLVL.

This clone has only one observation. V usage is TRBV5-1 and J usage is TRBJ1-2; unclear D gene. V gave up 0 bases and J gave up 3 bases, with 12 bases separating them. The CDR3 sequence is 15 residues long. Germline CDR1 reads SGHRS; CDR2 reads YFSETQ. DNA for the CDR3: TGCGCCAGCAGCTTGGTCCTAGGAACTTACTATGGCTACACCTTC. Protein product: CASSLVLGTYYGYTF.

This chain uses TRBV19 with TRBJ1-3, with D possibly being TRBD1 (6 bases). The CDR3 is made up of 15 amino acids. V was clipped by 6 bases and J by 4 bases, with 16 bases between them. Germline V gene data show CDR1 as LNHDA and CDR2 as SQIVND (reference sequence). CDR3 coding DNA: TGTGCCAGTAGACAGGGCCCCTTGGAAGGAAACACCATATATTTT. This translates into CASRQGPLEGNTIYF.

The rearrangement joins TRBV7-2 to TRBJ1-6; 7 bases fit TRBD1. With V trimmed by 4 bases and J by 10 bases, 10 bases remained unmatched. The CDR3 is 15 amino acids. The germline V gene encodes CDR1 SGHTA and CDR2 FQGNSA. The CDR3 DNA reads TGTGCCAGCAGCTCAACAGGGGCGGCGGGCTCACCCCTCCACTTT. This encodes CASSSTGAAGSPLHF.

The genes are TRBV28 and TRBJ1-3; tentatively, D is TRBD1 (5 bases). CDR3 length: 15 residues. The germline V gene encodes CDR1 MDHEN and CDR2 SYDVKM. The germline V and J ends were trimmed by 6 bases and 4 bases, with 16 bases remaining between them. The CDR3 bases are TGTGCCAGCAGGTCGCCGGGGCGGGAGGGAAACACCATATATTTT. Residues: CASRSPGREGNTIYF.

The chain joins TRBV15 to TRBJ2-5, with TRBD1 as a possible D gene (6 bases). V dropped 1 base and J dropped 2 bases, with 11 bases sitting between them. Looked up from germline, CDR1 is LNHNV and CDR2 is YYDKDF (reference sequence). This CDR3 region has 15 residues. The CDR3: CATSRGRTDQETQYF. CDR3 DNA: TGTGCCACCAGCAGAGGGAGGACAGATCAAGAGACCCAGTACTTC. Full variable domain (rest looked up from reference TRBV15 and TRBJ2-5): DAMVIQNPRYQVTQFGKPVTLSCSQTLNHNVMYWYQQKSSQAPKLLFHYYDKDFNNEADTPDNFQSRRPNTSFCFLDIRSPGLGDTAMYLCATSRGRTDQETQYFGPGTRLLVL.